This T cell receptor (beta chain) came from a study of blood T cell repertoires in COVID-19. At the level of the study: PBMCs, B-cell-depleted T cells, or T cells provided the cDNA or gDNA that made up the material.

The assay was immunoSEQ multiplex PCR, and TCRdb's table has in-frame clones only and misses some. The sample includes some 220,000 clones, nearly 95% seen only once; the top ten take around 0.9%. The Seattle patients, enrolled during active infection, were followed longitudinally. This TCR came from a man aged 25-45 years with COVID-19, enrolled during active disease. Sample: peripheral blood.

The DNA of the CDR3 is TGCGCCAGCAGCTTGGGTCAGGCTAGCTCACCCCTCCACTTT. Translating gives CASSLGQASSPLHF. The V gene is TRBV5-1, the J gene TRBJ1-6; D not resolved. CDR3 length: 14 amino acids. V was clipped by 0 bases and J by 10 bases, with 11 bases between them. Germline lookup yields CDR1 SGHRS and CDR2 YFSETQ.